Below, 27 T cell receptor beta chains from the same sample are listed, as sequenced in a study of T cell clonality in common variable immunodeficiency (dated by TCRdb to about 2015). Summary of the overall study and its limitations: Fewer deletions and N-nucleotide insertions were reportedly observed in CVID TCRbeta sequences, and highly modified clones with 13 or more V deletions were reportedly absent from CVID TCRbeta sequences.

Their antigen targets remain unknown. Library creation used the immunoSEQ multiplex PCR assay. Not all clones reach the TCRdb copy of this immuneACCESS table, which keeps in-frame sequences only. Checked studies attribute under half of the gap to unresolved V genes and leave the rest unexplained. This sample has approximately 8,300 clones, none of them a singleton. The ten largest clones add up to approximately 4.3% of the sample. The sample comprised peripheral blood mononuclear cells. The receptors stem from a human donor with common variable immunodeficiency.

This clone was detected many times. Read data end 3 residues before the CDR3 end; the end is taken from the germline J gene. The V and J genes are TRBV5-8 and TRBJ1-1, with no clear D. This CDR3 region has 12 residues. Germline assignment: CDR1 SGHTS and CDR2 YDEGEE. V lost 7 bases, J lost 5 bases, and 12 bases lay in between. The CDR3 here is CASAQDRTEAFF. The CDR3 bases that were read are TGTGCCAGCGCCCAGGATCGTACTGAA. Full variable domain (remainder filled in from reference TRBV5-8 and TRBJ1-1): EAGVTQSPTHLIKTRGQQATLRCSPISGHTSVYWYQQALGLGLQFLLWYDEGEERNRGNFPPRFSGRQFPNYSSELNVNALELEDSALYLCASAQDRTEAFFGQGTRLTVV.

The sequenced part of the CDR3 DNA is TGTGCCAGCGGGATCGGGACAACTGGGGCCAACGTC. Protein: CASGIGTTGANV. The whole CDR3 is CASGIGTTGANVLTF. V and J are TRBV2 and TRBJ2-6; D perhaps matches TRBD1 (6 bases). Coverage ceases 3 residues before the CDR3 finishes, and the germline J gene fills in the end. The V and J ends lost 8 bases and 2 bases respectively, with 13 bases between them. CDR3 length: 15 residues. The V gene's germline CDR1 is SNHLY and CDR2 FYNNEI.

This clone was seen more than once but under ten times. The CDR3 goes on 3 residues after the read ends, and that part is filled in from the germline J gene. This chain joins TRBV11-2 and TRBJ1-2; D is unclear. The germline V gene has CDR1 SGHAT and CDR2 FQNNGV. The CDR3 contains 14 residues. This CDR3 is CASSTGRAAGGYTF. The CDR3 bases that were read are TGTGCCAGCAGCACCGGTCGGGCGGCGGGGGGC.

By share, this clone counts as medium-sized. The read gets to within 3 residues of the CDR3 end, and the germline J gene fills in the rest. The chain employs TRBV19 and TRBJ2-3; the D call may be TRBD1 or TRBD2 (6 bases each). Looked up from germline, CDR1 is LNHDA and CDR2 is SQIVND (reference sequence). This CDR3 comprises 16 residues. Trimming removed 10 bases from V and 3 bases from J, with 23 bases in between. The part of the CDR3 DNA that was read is TGTGCCACCTCTTCCCCGACAGGAGGGTGGACAGATACG. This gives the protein CATSSPTGGWTDT. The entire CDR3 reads CATSSPTGGWTDTQYF.

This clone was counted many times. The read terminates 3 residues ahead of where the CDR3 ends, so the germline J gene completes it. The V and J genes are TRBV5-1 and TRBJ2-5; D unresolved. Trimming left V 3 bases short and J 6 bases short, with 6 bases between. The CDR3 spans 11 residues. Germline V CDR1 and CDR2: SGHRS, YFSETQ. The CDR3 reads CASSSVQTQYF. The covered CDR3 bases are TGCGCCAGCAGCTCGGTTCAGACC. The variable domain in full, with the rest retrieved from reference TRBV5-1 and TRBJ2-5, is KAGVTQTPRYLIKTRGQQVTLSCSPISGHRSVSWYQQTPGQGLQFLFEYFSETQRNKGNFPGRFSGRQFSNSRSEMNVSTLELGDSALYLCASSSVQTQYFGPGTRLLVL.

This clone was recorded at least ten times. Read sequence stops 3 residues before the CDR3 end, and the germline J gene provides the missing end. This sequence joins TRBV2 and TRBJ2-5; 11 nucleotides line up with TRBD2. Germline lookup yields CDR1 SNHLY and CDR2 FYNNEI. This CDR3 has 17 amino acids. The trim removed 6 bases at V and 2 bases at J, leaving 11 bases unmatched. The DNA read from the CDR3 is TGTGCCAGCAGGCCGGGCCTAGCGGGGGGTCGACAAGAGACC. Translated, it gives CASRPGLAGGRQET. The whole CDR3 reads CASRPGLAGGRQETQYF.

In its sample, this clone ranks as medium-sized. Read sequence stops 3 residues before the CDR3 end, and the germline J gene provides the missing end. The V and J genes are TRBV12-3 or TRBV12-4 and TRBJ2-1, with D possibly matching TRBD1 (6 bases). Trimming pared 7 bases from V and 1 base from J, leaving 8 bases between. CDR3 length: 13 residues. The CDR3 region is CASTRGSYNEQFF. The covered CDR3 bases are TGTGCCAGCACCAGGGGTTCCTACAATGAG.

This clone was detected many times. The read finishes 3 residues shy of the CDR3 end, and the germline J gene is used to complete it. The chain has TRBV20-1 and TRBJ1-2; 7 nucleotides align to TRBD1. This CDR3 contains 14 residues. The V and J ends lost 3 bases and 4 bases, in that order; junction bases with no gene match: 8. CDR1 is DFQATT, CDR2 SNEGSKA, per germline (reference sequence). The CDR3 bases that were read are TGCAGTGCTAGGGGGGACAGAACCCCCTATGGC. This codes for CSARGDRTPYG. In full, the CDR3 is CSARGDRTPYGYTF.

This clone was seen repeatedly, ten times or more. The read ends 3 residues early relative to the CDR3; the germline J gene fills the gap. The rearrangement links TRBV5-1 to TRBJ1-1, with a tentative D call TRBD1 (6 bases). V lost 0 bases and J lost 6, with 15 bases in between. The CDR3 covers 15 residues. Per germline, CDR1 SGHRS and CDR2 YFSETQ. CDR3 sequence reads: CASSLAGPGVAEAFF. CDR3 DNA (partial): TGCGCCAGCAGCTTGGCCGGACCAGGGGTAGCTGAA.

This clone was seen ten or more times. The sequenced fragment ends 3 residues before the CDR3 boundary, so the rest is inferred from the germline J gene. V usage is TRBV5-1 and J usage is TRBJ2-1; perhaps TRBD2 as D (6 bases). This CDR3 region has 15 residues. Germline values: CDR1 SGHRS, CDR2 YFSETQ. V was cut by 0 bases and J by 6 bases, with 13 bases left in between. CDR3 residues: CASSLGAGSVNEQFF. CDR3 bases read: TGCGCCAGCAGCTTGGGGGCGGGGTCGGTCAATGAG.

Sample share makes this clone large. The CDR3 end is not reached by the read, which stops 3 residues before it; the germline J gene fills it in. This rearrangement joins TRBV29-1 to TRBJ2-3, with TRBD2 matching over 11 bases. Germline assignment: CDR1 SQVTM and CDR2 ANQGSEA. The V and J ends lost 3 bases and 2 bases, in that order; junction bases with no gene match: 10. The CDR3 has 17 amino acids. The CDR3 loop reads CSVDRPSGGPPTDTQYF. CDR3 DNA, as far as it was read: TGCAGCGTTGATAGGCCTAGCGGGGGGCCGCCCACAGATACG.

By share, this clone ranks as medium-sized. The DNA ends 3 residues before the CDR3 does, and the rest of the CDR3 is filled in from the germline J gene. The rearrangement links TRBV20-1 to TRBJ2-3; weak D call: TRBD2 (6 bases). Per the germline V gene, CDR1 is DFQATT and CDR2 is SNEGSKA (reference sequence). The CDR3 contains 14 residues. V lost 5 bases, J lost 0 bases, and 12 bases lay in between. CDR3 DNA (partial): TGCAGTGCTGCGGGGTCGGCAAGCACAGATACG. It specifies CSAAGSASTDT. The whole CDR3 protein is CSAAGSASTDTQYF.

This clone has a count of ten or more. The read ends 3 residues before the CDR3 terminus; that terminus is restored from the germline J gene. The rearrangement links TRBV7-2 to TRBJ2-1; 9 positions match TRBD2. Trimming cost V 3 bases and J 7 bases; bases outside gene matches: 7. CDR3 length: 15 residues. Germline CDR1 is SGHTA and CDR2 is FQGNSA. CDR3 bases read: TGTGCCAGCAGCTTTCAGCGGGGGGCGGGGAATGAG. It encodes CASSFQRGAGNE. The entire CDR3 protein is CASSFQRGAGNEQFF.

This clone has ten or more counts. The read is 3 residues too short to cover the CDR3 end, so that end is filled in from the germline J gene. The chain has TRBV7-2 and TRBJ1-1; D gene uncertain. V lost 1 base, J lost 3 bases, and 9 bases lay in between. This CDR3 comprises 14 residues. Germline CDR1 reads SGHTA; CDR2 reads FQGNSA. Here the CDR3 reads CASSLDAIYTEAFF. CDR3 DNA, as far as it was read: TGTGCCAGCAGCTTAGATGCGATTTACACTGAA.

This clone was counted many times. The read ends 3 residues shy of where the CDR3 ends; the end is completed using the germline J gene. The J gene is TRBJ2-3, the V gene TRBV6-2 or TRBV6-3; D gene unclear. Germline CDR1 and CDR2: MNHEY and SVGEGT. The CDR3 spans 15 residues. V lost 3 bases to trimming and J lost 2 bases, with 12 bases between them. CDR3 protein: CASSYVAGFTDTQYF. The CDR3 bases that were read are TGTGCCAGCAGTTATGTGGCAGGCTTCACAGATACG.

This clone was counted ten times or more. The CDR3 is CASSIQGVAEAFF. The sequenced CDR3 bases are TGTGCCAGTAGTATACAGGGGGTTGCTGAA. The gene calls are TRBV19 and TRBJ1-1; 7 bases are a match to TRBD1. The DNA ends 3 residues before the CDR3 does, and the rest of the CDR3 is filled in from the germline J gene. V was clipped by 2 bases and J by 6 bases; unmatched bases: 3. The CDR3 totals 13 residues. Per germline, CDR1 LNHDA and CDR2 SQIVND (reference sequence).

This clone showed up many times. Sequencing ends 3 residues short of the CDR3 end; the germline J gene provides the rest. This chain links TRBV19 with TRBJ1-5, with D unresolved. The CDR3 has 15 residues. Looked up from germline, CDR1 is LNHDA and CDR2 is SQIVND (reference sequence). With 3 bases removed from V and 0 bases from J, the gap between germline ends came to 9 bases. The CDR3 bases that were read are TGTGCCAGTAGTATCTCGGGGTATAGCAATCAGCCC. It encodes CASSISGYSNQP. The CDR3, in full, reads CASSISGYSNQPQHF.

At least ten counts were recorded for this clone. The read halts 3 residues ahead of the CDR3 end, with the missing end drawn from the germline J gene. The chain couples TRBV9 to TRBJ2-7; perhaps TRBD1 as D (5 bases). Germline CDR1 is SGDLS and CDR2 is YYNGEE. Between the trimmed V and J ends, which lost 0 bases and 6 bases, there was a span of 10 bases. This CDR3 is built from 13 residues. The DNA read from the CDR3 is TGTGCCAGCAGCGTAGGCCAGGGTGGCGAG. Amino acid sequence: CASSVGQGGE. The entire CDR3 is CASSVGQGGEQYF. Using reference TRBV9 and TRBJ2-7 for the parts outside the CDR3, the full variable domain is DSGVTQTPKHLITATGQRVTLRCSPRSGDLSVYWYQQSLDQGLQFLIQYYNGEERAKGNILERFSAQQFPDLHSELNLSSLELGDSALYFCASSVGQGGEQYFGPGTRLTVT.

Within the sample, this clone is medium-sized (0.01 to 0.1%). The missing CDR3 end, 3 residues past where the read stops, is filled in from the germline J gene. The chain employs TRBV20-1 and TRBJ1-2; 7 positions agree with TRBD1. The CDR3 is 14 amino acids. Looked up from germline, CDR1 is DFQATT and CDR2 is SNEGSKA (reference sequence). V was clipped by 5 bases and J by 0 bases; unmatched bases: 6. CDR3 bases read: TGCAGTGCTTTCCCGGGACAGCCTAACTATGGC. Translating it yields CSAFPGQPNYG. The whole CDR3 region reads CSAFPGQPNYGYTF.

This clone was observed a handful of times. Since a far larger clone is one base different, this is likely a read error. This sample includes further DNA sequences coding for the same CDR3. CDR3 protein: CASSLGQGVREKLFF. CDR3 DNA (partial): TGTGCCAGCAGCTTAGGGCAAGGGGTCAGAGAAAAA. The chain uses TRBV7-2 and TRBJ1-4; TRBD1 is a possible D gene (5 bases). The sequence runs out 3 residues before the end of the CDR3; the remainder is reconstructed from the germline J gene. V lost 1 base and J 8 bases, leaving 14 bases between the germline ends. This CDR3 contains 15 residues. Germline V CDR1 and CDR2: SGHTA, FQGNSA.

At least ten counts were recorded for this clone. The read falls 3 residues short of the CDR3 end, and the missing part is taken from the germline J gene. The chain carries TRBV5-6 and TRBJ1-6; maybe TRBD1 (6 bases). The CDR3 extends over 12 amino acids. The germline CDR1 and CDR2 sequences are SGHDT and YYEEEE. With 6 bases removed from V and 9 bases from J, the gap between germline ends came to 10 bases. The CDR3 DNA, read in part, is TGTGCCAGCACCTTCAGGGGTTCACCC. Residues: CASTFRGSP. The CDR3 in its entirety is CASTFRGSPLHF.

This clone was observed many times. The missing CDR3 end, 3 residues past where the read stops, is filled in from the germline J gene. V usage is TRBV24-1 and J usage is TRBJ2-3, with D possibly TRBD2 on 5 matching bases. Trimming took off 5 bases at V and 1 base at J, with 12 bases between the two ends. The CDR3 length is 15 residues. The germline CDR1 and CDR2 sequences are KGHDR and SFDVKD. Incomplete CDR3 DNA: TGTGCCACCAGTGTGGCAACCGGGGGCACAGATACG. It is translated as CATSVATGGTDT. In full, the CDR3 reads CATSVATGGTDTQYF.

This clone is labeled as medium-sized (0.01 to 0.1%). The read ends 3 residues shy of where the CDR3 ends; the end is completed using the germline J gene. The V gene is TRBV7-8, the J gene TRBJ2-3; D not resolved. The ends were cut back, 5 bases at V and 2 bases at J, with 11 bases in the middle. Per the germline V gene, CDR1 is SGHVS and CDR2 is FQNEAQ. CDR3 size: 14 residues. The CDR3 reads CASSLRSYTDTQYF. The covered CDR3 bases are TGTGCCAGCAGCCTACGAAGTTACACAGATACG.

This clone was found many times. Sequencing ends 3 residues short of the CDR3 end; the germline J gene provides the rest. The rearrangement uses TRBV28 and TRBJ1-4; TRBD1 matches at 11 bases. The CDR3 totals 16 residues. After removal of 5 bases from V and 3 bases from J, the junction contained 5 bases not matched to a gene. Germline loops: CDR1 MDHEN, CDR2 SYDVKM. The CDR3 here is CASSGQGAAANEKLFF. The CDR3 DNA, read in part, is TGTGCCAGCAGTGGACAGGGGGCGGCAGCTAATGAAAAA.

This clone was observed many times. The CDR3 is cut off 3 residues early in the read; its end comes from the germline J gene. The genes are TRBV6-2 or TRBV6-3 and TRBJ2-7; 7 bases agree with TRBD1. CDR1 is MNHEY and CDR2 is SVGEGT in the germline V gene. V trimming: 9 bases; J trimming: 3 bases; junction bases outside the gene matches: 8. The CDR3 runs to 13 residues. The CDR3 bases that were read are TGTGCCAGTTCCAGGGGGAATTTCTACGAG. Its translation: CASSRGNFYE. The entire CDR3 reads CASSRGNFYEQYF.

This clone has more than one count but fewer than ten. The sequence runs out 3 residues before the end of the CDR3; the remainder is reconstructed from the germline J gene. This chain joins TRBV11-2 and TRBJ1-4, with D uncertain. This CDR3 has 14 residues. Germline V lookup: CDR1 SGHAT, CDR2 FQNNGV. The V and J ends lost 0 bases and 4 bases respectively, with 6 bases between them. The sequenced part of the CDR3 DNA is TGTGCCAGCAGCTTAGATAGCCTTAATGAAAAA. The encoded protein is CASSLDSLNEK. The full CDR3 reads CASSLDSLNEKLFF.

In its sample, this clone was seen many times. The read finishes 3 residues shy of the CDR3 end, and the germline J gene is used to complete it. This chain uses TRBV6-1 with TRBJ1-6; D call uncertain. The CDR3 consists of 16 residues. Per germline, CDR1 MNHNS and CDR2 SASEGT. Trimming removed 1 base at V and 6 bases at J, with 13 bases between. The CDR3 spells CASSEVPRFTNSPLHF. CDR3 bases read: TGTGCCAGCAGTGAAGTCCCCCGGTTTACTAATTCACCC.